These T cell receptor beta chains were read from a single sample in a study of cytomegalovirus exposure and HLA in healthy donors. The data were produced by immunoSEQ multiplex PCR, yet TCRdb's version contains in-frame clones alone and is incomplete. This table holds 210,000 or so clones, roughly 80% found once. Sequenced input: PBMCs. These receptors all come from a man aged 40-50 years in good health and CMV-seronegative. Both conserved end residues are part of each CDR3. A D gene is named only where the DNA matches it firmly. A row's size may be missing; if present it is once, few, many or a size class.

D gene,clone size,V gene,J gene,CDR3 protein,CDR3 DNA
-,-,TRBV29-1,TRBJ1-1,CSGSGIGTEAFF,TGCAGCGGATCGGGGATCGGCACTGAAGCTTTCTTT
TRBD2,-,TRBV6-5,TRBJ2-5,CATRTSYQETQYF,TGTGCCACCAGGACTAGCTACCAAGAGACCCAGTACTTC
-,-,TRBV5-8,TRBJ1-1,CASRKTVNTEAFF,TGTGCCAGCAGAAAAACAGTGAACACTGAAGCTTTCTTT
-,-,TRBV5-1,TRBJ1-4,CASRRATNEKLFF,TGCGCCAGCAGGCGGGCCACTAATGAAAAACTGTTTTTT
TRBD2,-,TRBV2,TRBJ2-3,CASSGPSGSSTDTQYF,TGTGCCAGCAGTGGCCCGAGCGGGAGCTCCACAGATACGCAGTATTTT
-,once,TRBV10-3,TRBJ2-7,CAISDRAYEQYF,TGTGCCATCAGTGACAGGGCCTACGAGCAGTACTTC
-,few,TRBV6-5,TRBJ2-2,CASSPNTGELFF,TGTGCCAGCAGTCCTAACACCGGGGAGCTGTTTTTT
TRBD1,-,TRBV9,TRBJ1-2,CASSVEPRDRKTNYGYTF,TGTGCCAGCAGCGTAGAGCCACGGGACAGGAAGACTAACTATGGCTACACCTTC
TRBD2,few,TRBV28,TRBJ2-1,CASSSGGVNEQFF,TGTGCCAGCAGTTCGGGGGGGGTGAATGAGCAGTTCTTC
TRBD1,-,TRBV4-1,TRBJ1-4,CASSETEGATNEKLFF,TGCGCCAGCAGCGAAACAGAGGGGGCGACTAATGAAAAACTGTTTTTT
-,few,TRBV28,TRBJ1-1,CASSWRQMNTEAFF,TGTGCCAGCAGTTGGCGACAGATGAACACTGAAGCTTTCTTT
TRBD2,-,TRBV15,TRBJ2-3,CATSRPPGRGADTQYF,TGTGCCACCAGCAGACCTCCCGGGAGGGGAGCAGATACGCAGTATTTT
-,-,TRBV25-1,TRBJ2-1,CASSEVSGQSSYNEQFF,TGTGCCAGCAGTGAGGTTTCAGGCCAAAGCTCCTACAATGAGCAGTTCTTC
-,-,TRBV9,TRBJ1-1,CASSVAGTSNTEAFF,TGTGCCAGCAGCGTAGCCGGGACTTCGAACACTGAAGCTTTCTTT
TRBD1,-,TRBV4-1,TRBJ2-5,CASSHGTGSQETQYF,TGCGCCAGCAGCCACGGGACAGGGAGTCAAGAGACCCAGTACTTC
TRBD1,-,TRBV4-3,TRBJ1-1,CASSQPREGAQAFF,TGCGCCAGCAGCCAACCCCGGGAGGGGGCCCAAGCTTTCTTT
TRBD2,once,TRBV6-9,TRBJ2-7,CASDPGLAGLEQYF,TGTGCCAGCGATCCGGGACTAGCGGGACTCGAGCAGTACTTC
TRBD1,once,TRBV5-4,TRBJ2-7,CASSFSAGQVGSYEQYF,TGTGCCAGCAGCTTTTCAGCCGGACAGGTCGGCTCCTACGAGCAGTACTTC
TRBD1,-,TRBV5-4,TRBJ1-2,CASSLLFYSDRDPGYTF,TGTGCCAGCAGCTTGCTTTTCTACTCGGACAGGGATCCTGGCTACACCTTC
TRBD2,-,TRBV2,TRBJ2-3,CASWRTSLGSTDTQYF,TGTGCCAGCTGGCGGACTAGCCTTGGCTCCACAGATACGCAGTATTTT
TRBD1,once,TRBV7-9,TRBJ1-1,CASSPTGGNTEAFF,TGTGCCAGCAGCCCGACAGGGGGGAACACTGAAGCTTTCTTT
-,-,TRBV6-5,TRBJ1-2,CASSYSGRGGYTF,TGTGCCAGCAGTTACTCGGGCCGGGGTGGCTACACCTTC
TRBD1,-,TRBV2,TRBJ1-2,CASSPNRGGYGYTF,TGTGCCAGCAGTCCGAACAGGGGGGGCTATGGCTACACCTTC
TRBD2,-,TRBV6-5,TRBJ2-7,CASSPPLAGVYEQYF,TGTGCCAGCAGTCCCCCTCTAGCGGGGGTCTACGAGCAGTACTTC
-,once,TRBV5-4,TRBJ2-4,CASSARVESDIQYF,TGTGCCAGCAGCGCCCGGGTAGAAAGCGACATTCAGTACTTC
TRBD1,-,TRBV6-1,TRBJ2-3,CASSQETGDLYTDTQYF,TGTGCCAGCAGTCAAGAAACAGGGGACCTCTACACAGATACGCAGTATTTT
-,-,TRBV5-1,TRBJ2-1,CASSLAGEYKQFF,TGCGCCAGCAGCTTGGCCGGGGAGTATAAGCAGTTCTTC
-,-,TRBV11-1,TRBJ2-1,CASSFGGQRVNNEQFF,TGTGCCAGCAGCTTTGGGGGCCAGAGGGTTAACAATGAGCAGTTCTTC
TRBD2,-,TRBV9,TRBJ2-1,CASSFSGGSYNEQFF,TGTGCCAGCAGCTTTAGCGGGGGGAGCTACAATGAGCAGTTCTTC
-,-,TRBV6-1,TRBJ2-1,CASRSGGNEQFF,TGTGCCAGCAGATCAGGGGGGAATGAGCAGTTCTTC
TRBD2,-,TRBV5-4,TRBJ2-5,CATTTGTSLAETQYF,TGTGCCACCACAACCGGGACTAGCCTCGCGGAGACCCAGTACTTC
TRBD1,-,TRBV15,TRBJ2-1,CATGTGNYNEQFF,TGTGCCACGGGGACAGGGAATTACAATGAGCAGTTCTTC
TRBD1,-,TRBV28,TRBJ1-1,CASSVAGGLWTEAFF,TGTGCCAGCAGTGTGGCAGGGGGCCTGTGGACTGAAGCTTTCTTT
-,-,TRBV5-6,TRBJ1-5,CASSLYEGPNQPQHF,TGTGCCAGCAGCTTGTACGAGGGCCCTAATCAGCCCCAGCATTTT
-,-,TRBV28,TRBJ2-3,CASRPTSTDTQYF,TGTGCCAGCAGACCGACTAGCACAGATACGCAGTATTTT
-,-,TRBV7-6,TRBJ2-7,CASSLGSRFEQYF,TGTGCCAGCAGCTTAGGAAGTCGGTTCGAGCAGTACTTC
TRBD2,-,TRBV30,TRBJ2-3,CAWREREDLFTQYF,TGTGCCTGGAGAGAGCGGGAGGACTTATTTACGCAGTATTTT
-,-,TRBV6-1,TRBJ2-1,CASSLTRDTQEFF,TGTGCCAGCAGCCTGACGAGGGACACCCAGGAGTTCTTC
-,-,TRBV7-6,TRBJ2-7,CASSFASSYEQYF,TGTGCCAGCAGCTTTGCTAGCTCCTACGAGCAGTACTTC
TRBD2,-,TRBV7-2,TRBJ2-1,CASSFTSGGLNEQFF,TGTGCCAGCAGCTTCACTAGCGGGGGCCTAAATGAGCAGTTCTTC
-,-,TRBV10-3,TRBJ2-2,CAISETGGELFF,TGTGCCATCAGTGAGACGGGCGGGGAGCTGTTTTTT
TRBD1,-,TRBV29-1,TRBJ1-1,CSVVVRQGITEAFF,TGCAGCGTTGTGGTGAGACAGGGGATCACTGAAGCTTTCTTT
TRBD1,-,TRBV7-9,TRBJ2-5,CASSNRQGPQETQYF,TGTGCCAGCAGCAATAGACAGGGGCCCCAAGAGACCCAGTACTTC
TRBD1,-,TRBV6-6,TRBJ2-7,CASSYSRDRPYEQYF,TGTGCCAGCAGTTACTCGAGGGACAGACCCTACGAGCAGTACTTC
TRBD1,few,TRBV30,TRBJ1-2,CAWSVLTGKYGYTF,TGTGCCTGGAGTGTACTGACAGGGAAGTATGGCTACACCTTC
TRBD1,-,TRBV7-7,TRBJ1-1,CASSRDRATEAFF,TGTGCCAGCAGCAGAGACAGGGCGACTGAAGCTTTCTTT
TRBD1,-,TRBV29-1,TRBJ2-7,CSVVDRGTGREQYF,TGCAGCGTTGTGGACAGGGGGACCGGGCGCGAGCAGTACTTC